Reported below is one TCR beta chain. Its specificity is not known. Researchers used 5'RACE with constant-segment primers to make TCR alpha and TCR beta cDNA libraries that carry sample barcodes and UMIs. TCRdb processed the 5' RACE reads anew with MiXCR; each CDR3 protein has one entry. Here the sample spans around 250,000 distinct CDR3 sequences, around 15% being singletons. These data originate in a study of T-cell memory formation after mild COVID-19. Study conclusions and caveats: Memory sampled before infection contained some responding clones, suggesting cross-reactive memory joined.

The V and J ends lost 2 bases and 3 bases, in that order; junction bases with no gene match: 2. This CDR3 is built from 14 residues. The germline V gene encodes CDR1 MNHNY and CDR2 SVGAGI (reference sequence). Specimen: PBMCs or a T cell subset sorted from them (not recorded which). V gene TRBV6-6 combines with J gene TRBJ2-3, with 7 bases identical to TRBD1. The receptor's source is a man aged 18-30 years who had mild COVID-19 (a few samples of this study predate the infection). Cell type and time point are not known. CDR3 in DNA: TGTGCCAGCAGTTACCTGACAGGGACAGATACGCAGTATTTT. Translated, it gives CASSYLTGTDTQYF.